Each of the 9 T cell receptor gamma chains below was sequenced from the same sample in a study of gamma delta lymphoproliferative disorders and STAT genes. Genomic DNA from isolated PBMCs served as the sequencing template. TCRdb re-called the multiplex PCR reads using CATT. The top ten clones hold more than 15% of a sample with a few thousand gamma-chain clones, 12% of them seen once. Material for sequencing was blood. The receptors were gathered from a human donor in good health.

As concerns this clone: The limits of the CDR3 on the DNA are not certain, so only TCRdb's listed CDR3 is given. Other DNA sequences of this sample code for an identical CDR3. No J gene was named, though the V gene is TRGV4. Germline V gives CDR1 EGSTGY, CDR2 YDSYTSSV. From its first to its last residue, the CDR3 has 20 amino acids. The CDR3 here is CATWDGLIIIRNSLAVEQHF.

This clone is labeled as medium-sized (0.01 to 0.1%). V gene TRGV3 combines with J gene TRGJ1 or TRGJ2. As TCRdb names no J gene, one was assigned here on the basis of a DNA match to germline. Germline V CDR1 and CDR2: VTNTFY, YDVSTARD (reference sequence). The CDR3 sequence is 13 residues long. The J segment lost 4 bases and the V segment lost 1 base, leaving 4 bases of the junction unmatched. CDR3 in DNA: TGTGCCACCTGGGACAGCCCATATTATAAGAAACTCTTT. It specifies CATWDSPYYKKLF.

By share of the sample, this clone is medium-sized. The V and J genes are TRGV3 and TRGJ1 or TRGJ2. TCRdb offers no J gene call, so here the DNA was matched to germline to obtain one. Germline V CDR1 and CDR2: VTNTFY, YDVSTARD (reference sequence). The CDR3 is made up of 11 amino acids. V dropped 3 bases and J dropped 7; count of bases not matched to a gene: 3. The CDR3 DNA is TGTGCCACCTGGGACGGCTATAAGAAACTCTTT. Amino acid sequence: CATWDGYKKLF.

In its sample, this clone is medium-sized (0.01 to 0.1%). V gene TRGV4 combines with J gene TRGJ1 or TRGJ2. TCRdb offers no J gene call, so here the DNA was matched to germline to obtain one. This CDR3 contains 15 residues. The germline V gene encodes CDR1 EGSTGY and CDR2 YDSYTSSV. The trim removed 5 bases at V and 3 bases at J, leaving 13 bases unmatched. CDR3 loop: CATWADYTIYYKKLF. DNA for the CDR3: TGTGCCACCTGGGCTGATTATACTATTTATTATAAGAAACTCTTT.

The chain has TRGV2 and TRGJP1. The J gene, missing from TCRdb, was assigned here through DNA to germline matching. Trimming cost V 5 bases and J 8 bases; bases outside gene matches: 11. Germline V lookup: CDR1 EGSNGY, CDR2 YDSYNSKV. This CDR3 has 14 amino acids. CDR3 in DNA: TGTGCCACCTGGGCTAATAGAGCGGGTTGGTTCAAGATATTT. Translating gives CATWANRAGWFKIF.

This clone counts as medium-sized. V usage is TRGV4 and J usage is TRGJ1 or TRGJ2. Germline matching of the DNA provided the J gene here, since TCRdb leaves it blank. Germline CDR1 and CDR2: EGSTGY and YDSYTSSV. CDR3 length: 15 amino acids. V was clipped by 0 bases and J by 3 bases; unmatched bases: 8. The CDR3 spells CATWDGPWIYYKKLF. For the CDR3, the DNA is TGTGCCACCTGGGATGGGCCGTGGATTTATTATAAGAAACTCTTT.

The J gene is TRGJ1 or TRGJ2, the V gene TRGV5. TCRdb gives no J gene; it was assigned here by matching the DNA to germline. This CDR3 contains 15 residues. Germline V gives CDR1 VINAFY, CDR2 YDVSNSKD. The V gene end was trimmed by 0 bases and the J gene end by 6 bases; junction bases not matched to a gene: 11. CDR3 nucleotides: TGTGCCACCTGGGACAGGCTAAGAAGATGTTATAAGAAACTCTTT. Amino acid sequence: CATWDRLRRCYKKLF.

By proportion, this clone is medium-sized. The CDR3 here is CATWVYWIKTF. CDR3 DNA: TGTGCCACCTGGGTATATTGGATCAAGACGTTT. J is TRGJP2 and V is TRGV8. The J gene, not given by TCRdb, was assigned here from a germline match of the nucleotide sequence. Trimming at V came to 5 bases and at J to 9 bases, leaving 3 bases not matched to a gene. The CDR3 consists of 11 residues. Germline values: CDR1 VENAVY, CDR2 YDSYNSRV.

This clone is medium-sized within its sample. The J gene was not called, though the V gene is TRGV10. TRGV10 is treated as an ORF (open reading frame) with a function not yet certain. This CDR3 spans 10 amino acids. The CDR3 sequence is CAAWDGSWLF. The CDR3 coding sequence is TGTGCTGCGTGGGATGGGAGTTGGCTCTTT.